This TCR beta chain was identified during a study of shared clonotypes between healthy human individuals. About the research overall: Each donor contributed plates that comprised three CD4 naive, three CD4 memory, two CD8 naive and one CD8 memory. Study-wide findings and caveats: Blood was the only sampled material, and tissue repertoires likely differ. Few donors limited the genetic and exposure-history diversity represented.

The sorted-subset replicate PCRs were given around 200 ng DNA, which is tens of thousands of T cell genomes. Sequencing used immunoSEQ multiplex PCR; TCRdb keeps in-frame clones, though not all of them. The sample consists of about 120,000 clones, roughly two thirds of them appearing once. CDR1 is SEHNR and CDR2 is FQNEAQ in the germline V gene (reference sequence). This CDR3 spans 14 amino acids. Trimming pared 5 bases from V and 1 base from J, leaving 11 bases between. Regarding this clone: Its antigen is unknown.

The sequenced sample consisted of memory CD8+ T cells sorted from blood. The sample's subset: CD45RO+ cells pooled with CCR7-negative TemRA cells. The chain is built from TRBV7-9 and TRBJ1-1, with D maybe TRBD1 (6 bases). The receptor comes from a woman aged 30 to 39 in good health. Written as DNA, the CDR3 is TGTGCCAGCAGCATGGGACATAAGAACACTGAAGCTTTCTTT. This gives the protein CASSMGHKNTEAFF.